The clone carrying this T cell receptor (beta chain) turned up a few times. Its antigen is not known. V gave up 5 bases and J gave up 2 bases; unmatched junction bases: 7. Germline V CDR1 and CDR2: SEHNR, FQNEAQ (reference sequence). The CDR3 loop spans 16 amino acids. This record belongs to a study of CD8 T cells in ankylosing spondylitis. TCRdb called the 5' RACE reads again in MiXCR, with one record for every CDR3 protein. The table has 450,000 or so distinct CDR3 sequences, around 26% seen once. Broader study findings: Blood of patients with ankylosing spondylitis appeared to be characterized by a TCR beta motif of roughly eight highly homologous variants.

The source of this sequence is a male donor with ankylosing spondylitis. The chain couples TRBV7-9 to TRBJ1-5; 9 bases are a match to TRBD1. The specimen sequenced was blood, either unsorted or a sorted T cell fraction (not recorded which). The chain's CDR3 is CASSRTGGGGNQPQHF. The CDR3 DNA reads as TGTGCCAGCAGCCGAACAGGGGGCGGCGGCAATCAGCCCCAGCATTTT.